This T cell receptor (beta chain) comes out of a study of neoadjuvant anti-PD-1 for oral cavity cancer. Across the whole study: Patients mostly received three to four biweekly nivolumab doses at 3 mg/kg before surgery.

Blood libraries mostly used 400 to 500 ng genomic DNA, six replicates each. The method was immunoSEQ multiplex PCR; TCRdb's version includes in-frame clones alone and lacks a portion of them. Among 15,000 to 20,000 clones listed, around 76% were seen once. There are 12 residues in the CDR3. CDR1 is SGHKS and CDR2 is YYEKEE in the germline V gene (reference sequence). V was cut by 0 bases and J by 5 bases, with 4 bases left in between. Patients had newly diagnosed, untreated stage II-IVA oral cavity squamous cell carcinoma. PBMCs were not maintained or expanded in culture before analysis. The TCR sequence derives from a person between 40 and 79 years old with oral cavity squamous cell carcinoma. The rearrangement joins TRBV5-5 to TRBJ2-3; unclear D gene. Material: PBMCs, obtained before nivolumab (anti-PD-1) treatment. The CDR3 loop is CASSLAEDTQYF. The DNA of the CDR3 is TGTGCCAGCAGCTTGGCCGAAGATACGCAGTATTTT.